A selection of T cell receptor beta chains follows, all from one sample in a study of response to subunit inactivated influenza vaccine. TCRdb re-derived calls from the RT-PCR reads in MiXCR, one entry per CDR3 protein. Among about 540,000 distinct CDR3 sequences listed, 14% were seen once. This specimen was PBMCs from blood, taken 11 to 12 days after vaccination. These receptors originate from a man aged 50-59 years who received an inactivated influenza vaccine. Each CDR3 is given with its conserved first and last residue. Fields, in order: clone size, V gene, D gene, J gene, CDR3 DNA, CDR3 protein. A D gene is named only where the DNA matches it firmly. Clone size is not always given. Where it is, it says once, few, many or a class for expanded clones.

abundance: NA; v_gene: TRBV21-1; d_gene: NA; j_gene: TRBJ2-7; CDR3nt: TGTGCCAGCAGGCGACAGCCACCCGATCCCTACGAGCAGTACTTC; CDR3aa: CASRRQPPDPYEQYF
abundance: NA; v_gene: TRBV5-1; d_gene: NA; j_gene: TRBJ2-1; CDR3nt: TGCGCCAGCAGCTTGAGCCTGAAGAGCTCCTACAATGAGCAGTTCTTC; CDR3aa: CASSLSLKSSYNEQFF
abundance: NA; v_gene: TRBV20-1; d_gene: NA; j_gene: TRBJ2-4; CDR3nt: TGCAGTGCTAGAGTTCACTCCCCGTCGTCAAACATTCAGTACTTC; CDR3aa: CSARVHSPSSNIQYF
abundance: NA; v_gene: TRBV5-1; d_gene: NA; j_gene: TRBJ2-7; CDR3nt: TGCGCCAGCAGCCTCGGCCCGGGACGGGCGTTCTACGAGCAGTACTTC; CDR3aa: CASSLGPGRAFYEQYF
abundance: few; v_gene: TRBV2; d_gene: NA; j_gene: TRBJ1-5; CDR3nt: TGTGCCAGCAGTGTTCGTCGGACTAGCAATCAGCCCCAGCATTTT; CDR3aa: CASSVRRTSNQPQHF
abundance: few; v_gene: TRBV6-1; d_gene: TRBD2; j_gene: TRBJ2-7; CDR3nt: TGTGCCAGCAGTCCAAGTAGCGGGAGCTCCTACGAGCAGTACTTC; CDR3aa: CASSPSSGSSYEQYF
abundance: NA; v_gene: TRBV29-1; d_gene: TRBD2; j_gene: TRBJ2-3; CDR3nt: TGCAGCGTAGACACGGCGACTAGCGGGGGGCCATTCACAGATACGCAGTATTTT; CDR3aa: CSVDTATSGGPFTDTQYF
abundance: NA; v_gene: TRBV20-1; d_gene: NA; j_gene: TRBJ1-4; CDR3nt: TGCAGTGCTAGAGATCCCGGACAGCTTAATGAAAAACTGTTTTTT; CDR3aa: CSARDPGQLNEKLFF
abundance: few; v_gene: TRBV6-5; d_gene: TRBD1; j_gene: TRBJ2-7; CDR3nt: TGTGCCAGCAGTTACGAGAGGGACAGAACCTACGAGCAGTACTTC; CDR3aa: CASSYERDRTYEQYF
abundance: NA; v_gene: TRBV7-2; d_gene: NA; j_gene: TRBJ1-4; CDR3nt: TGTGCCAGCAAGGAACAGATTTCTAATGAAAAACTGTTTTTT; CDR3aa: CASKEQISNEKLFF
abundance: NA; v_gene: TRBV4-3; d_gene: NA; j_gene: TRBJ1-2; CDR3nt: TGCGCCAGCAGCCAGCTTGGGACGGACTATGGCTACACCTTC; CDR3aa: CASSQLGTDYGYTF
abundance: NA; v_gene: TRBV29-1; d_gene: NA; j_gene: TRBJ1-2; CDR3nt: TGCAGCGCCGGACCTATCTATGGCTACACCTTC; CDR3aa: CSAGPIYGYTF
abundance: NA; v_gene: TRBV3-1; d_gene: NA; j_gene: TRBJ2-1; CDR3nt: TGTGCCAGCAGCCCCGGTGGTAAAATCTTATATGAGCAGTTCTTC; CDR3aa: CASSPGGKILYEQFF
abundance: few; v_gene: TRBV4-2; d_gene: NA; j_gene: TRBJ2-1; CDR3nt: TGTGCCAGCAGCACCTACTTGGGGAATGAGCAGTTCTTC; CDR3aa: CASSTYLGNEQFF
abundance: NA; v_gene: TRBV6-5; d_gene: TRBD2; j_gene: TRBJ2-3; CDR3nt: TGTGCCAGCAGTTACGCGACTAGCGGGAGGGCCGGGACAGATACGCAGTATTTT; CDR3aa: CASSYATSGRAGTDTQYF
abundance: NA; v_gene: TRBV4-2; d_gene: NA; j_gene: TRBJ2-7; CDR3nt: TGTGCCAGCAGCCAAGGGGGGAAAGGGAACGAGCAGTACTTC; CDR3aa: CASSQGGKGNEQYF
abundance: NA; v_gene: TRBV2; d_gene: NA; j_gene: TRBJ2-2; CDR3nt: TGTGCCAGCAGTGAAAACGGGGAGCTGTTTTTT; CDR3aa: CASSENGELFF
abundance: few; v_gene: TRBV12-3/TRBV12-4; d_gene: TRBD2; j_gene: TRBJ2-2; CDR3nt: TGTGCCAGCAGTTTGTCTAGCGGGAGGGTAAACGGGGAGCTGTTTTTT; CDR3aa: CASSLSSGRVNGELFF
abundance: NA; v_gene: TRBV7-2; d_gene: TRBD2; j_gene: TRBJ2-3; CDR3nt: TGTGCCAGCAGCTTAGCCCCTCGTGCGGGGGTAGGCACAGATACGCAGTATTTT; CDR3aa: CASSLAPRAGVGTDTQYF
abundance: few; v_gene: TRBV29-1; d_gene: TRBD1; j_gene: TRBJ2-3; CDR3nt: TGCAGCGTTGATCCCGTGACAGGGCCCCCAGAGACGCAGTATTTT; CDR3aa: CSVDPVTGPPETQYF
abundance: few; v_gene: TRBV5-1; d_gene: TRBD1; j_gene: TRBJ2-7; CDR3nt: TGCGCCAGCACCTTAGGGACAGGGATCTTCTCCGAGCAGTACTTC; CDR3aa: CASTLGTGIFSEQYF
abundance: NA; v_gene: TRBV20-1; d_gene: NA; j_gene: TRBJ2-7; CDR3nt: TGCAGTGCTAGTCTCCGCGAGCAGTACTTC; CDR3aa: CSASLREQYF
abundance: NA; v_gene: TRBV12-3/TRBV12-4; d_gene: TRBD2; j_gene: TRBJ2-5; CDR3nt: TGTGCCAGCAGTTTAGACCGACTAGCGCGGGAGACCCAGTACTTC; CDR3aa: CASSLDRLARETQYF
abundance: NA; v_gene: TRBV7-3; d_gene: TRBD2; j_gene: TRBJ2-7; CDR3nt: TGTGCCAGCAGCTCCAAAGGGGGACTAGCGGGCAGTGGGAACGAGCAGTACTTC; CDR3aa: CASSSKGGLAGSGNEQYF
abundance: many; v_gene: TRBV28; d_gene: TRBD2; j_gene: TRBJ2-5; CDR3nt: TGTGCCAGCAGCCCGGGGGGACAAGAGACCCAGTACTTC; CDR3aa: CASSPGGQETQYF
abundance: NA; v_gene: TRBV29-1; d_gene: TRBD1; j_gene: TRBJ2-1; CDR3nt: TGCAGCGTTGAAGATAGTAGGACAGGGCTCAATGAGCAGTTCTTC; CDR3aa: CSVEDSRTGLNEQFF
abundance: NA; v_gene: TRBV4-2; d_gene: TRBD2; j_gene: TRBJ2-1; CDR3nt: TGTGCCAGCAGCCAAGAGGAGGTCCTAGCGGGAGGCCGAGGGTCGTACAATGAGCAGTTCTTC; CDR3aa: CASSQEEVLAGGRGSYNEQFF
abundance: few; v_gene: TRBV6-5; d_gene: NA; j_gene: TRBJ2-7; CDR3nt: TGTGCCAGCAGTTACCTCCAGGGGAGGGGATACGAGCAGTACTTC; CDR3aa: CASSYLQGRGYEQYF
abundance: NA; v_gene: TRBV29-1; d_gene: NA; j_gene: TRBJ2-3; CDR3nt: TGCAGCGTTGTATATCGCACAGATACGCAGTATTTT; CDR3aa: CSVVYRTDTQYF
abundance: NA; v_gene: TRBV5-1; d_gene: NA; j_gene: TRBJ2-1; CDR3nt: TGCGCCAGCAGCTTGTTGGCTAGCCGGGCAAGCTCCTACAATGAGCAGTTCTTC; CDR3aa: CASSLLASRASSYNEQFF
abundance: few; v_gene: TRBV30; d_gene: NA; j_gene: TRBJ1-2; CDR3nt: TGTGCCTGGAGTTTGGGGCAGGGGAGATTAAGCTTC; CDR3aa: CAWSLGQGRLSF
abundance: few; v_gene: TRBV21-1; d_gene: NA; j_gene: TRBJ2-7; CDR3nt: TGTGCCAGCAGCAAAGCGTGGGAACCCTACGAGCAGTACTTC; CDR3aa: CASSKAWEPYEQYF
abundance: NA; v_gene: TRBV12-3/TRBV12-4; d_gene: NA; j_gene: TRBJ2-7; CDR3nt: TGTGCCAGCAGTTTAGCGAATTGGGGGGCGTCCTACGAGCAGTACTTC; CDR3aa: CASSLANWGASYEQYF
abundance: NA; v_gene: TRBV3-1; d_gene: NA; j_gene: TRBJ2-2; CDR3nt: TGTGCCAGCAGCCAAGAATGGGGTAGGGAGGCCGGGGAGCTGTTTTTT; CDR3aa: CASSQEWGREAGELFF
abundance: few; v_gene: TRBV11-2; d_gene: TRBD1; j_gene: TRBJ2-5; CDR3nt: TGTGCCAGCAGCCAGGACAGGACGGGGGAGACCCAGTACTTC; CDR3aa: CASSQDRTGETQYF
abundance: NA; v_gene: TRBV6-2/TRBV6-3; d_gene: NA; j_gene: TRBJ2-7; CDR3nt: TGTGCCAGCAGTCGACTCGTCCTCTACGAGCAGTACTTC; CDR3aa: CASSRLVLYEQYF
abundance: few; v_gene: TRBV12-3/TRBV12-4; d_gene: NA; j_gene: TRBJ2-1; CDR3nt: TGTGCCAGCAGTTTAAAGGGGCCCTCCTACAATGAGCAGTTCTTC; CDR3aa: CASSLKGPSYNEQFF
abundance: once; v_gene: TRBV6-6; d_gene: NA; j_gene: TRBJ2-5; CDR3nt: TGTGCCAGCACAGGGGTTGTGGGGGAGACCCAGTACTTC; CDR3aa: CASTGVVGETQYF
abundance: NA; v_gene: TRBV12-3/TRBV12-4; d_gene: TRBD2; j_gene: TRBJ2-2; CDR3nt: TGTGCCAGCAGTTTTCCGGGACTAGTTAGCGGGGAGCTGTTTTTT; CDR3aa: CASSFPGLVSGELFF
abundance: NA; v_gene: TRBV4-2; d_gene: TRBD2; j_gene: TRBJ2-5; CDR3nt: TGTGCCAGCAGCCAAGAAACTAGCGGCCAAGAGACCCAGTACTTC; CDR3aa: CASSQETSGQETQYF
abundance: few; v_gene: TRBV7-2; d_gene: TRBD1; j_gene: TRBJ2-7; CDR3nt: TGTGCCAGCAGCTTAGCACTGGGACAGGGGGACTCCTACGAGCAGTACTTC; CDR3aa: CASSLALGQGDSYEQYF
abundance: few; v_gene: TRBV9; d_gene: TRBD1; j_gene: TRBJ2-2; CDR3nt: TGTGCCAGCAGCGCCAACCGGGACAGGGGAGGCACCGGGGAGCTGTTTTTT; CDR3aa: CASSANRDRGGTGELFF
abundance: NA; v_gene: TRBV7-9; d_gene: NA; j_gene: TRBJ2-1; CDR3nt: TGTGCCAGCAGCTTAACGGGTGGAAGCGTACAGTTCTTC; CDR3aa: CASSLTGGSVQFF
abundance: NA; v_gene: TRBV30; d_gene: TRBD2; j_gene: TRBJ2-1; CDR3nt: TGTGCCTGGAACGAAGCGGGACTCGATGAGCAGTTCTTC; CDR3aa: CAWNEAGLDEQFF
abundance: NA; v_gene: TRBV18; d_gene: TRBD2; j_gene: TRBJ2-7; CDR3nt: TGTGCCAGCTCACCACCGTGGACTAGCGGTACCTACGAGCAGTACTTC; CDR3aa: CASSPPWTSGTYEQYF
abundance: few; v_gene: TRBV7-9; d_gene: NA; j_gene: TRBJ1-6; CDR3nt: TGTGCCAGCAGCTTAGTCACAGAGAATAATTCACCCCTCCACTTT; CDR3aa: CASSLVTENNSPLHF
abundance: NA; v_gene: TRBV4-3; d_gene: NA; j_gene: TRBJ2-1; CDR3nt: TGCGCCAGCAGCCAAGCAGGTCAGTCCTACAATGAGCAGTTCTTC; CDR3aa: CASSQAGQSYNEQFF
abundance: NA; v_gene: TRBV12-3/TRBV12-4; d_gene: NA; j_gene: TRBJ2-5; CDR3nt: TGTGCCAGCAGTGTTTACCGGGACTCAAAAGAGACCCAGTACTTC; CDR3aa: CASSVYRDSKETQYF
abundance: few; v_gene: TRBV5-6; d_gene: TRBD1; j_gene: TRBJ1-2; CDR3nt: TGTGCCAGCAGCCCGGGACAGGAGATCTATGGCTACACCTTC; CDR3aa: CASSPGQEIYGYTF
abundance: NA; v_gene: TRBV12-3/TRBV12-4; d_gene: TRBD1; j_gene: TRBJ2-4; CDR3nt: TGTGCCAGCAGTTTAAGACAGGGAAGATTCATTCAGTACTTC; CDR3aa: CASSLRQGRFIQYF
abundance: NA; v_gene: TRBV6-4; d_gene: NA; j_gene: TRBJ2-3; CDR3nt: TGTGCCAGCAGTGACGGGAGCTCAGATACGCAGTATTTT; CDR3aa: CASSDGSSDTQYF
abundance: NA; v_gene: TRBV6-1; d_gene: NA; j_gene: TRBJ2-1; CDR3nt: TGTGCCAGCAGTGTACACACGGGGAACAATGAGCAGTTCTTC; CDR3aa: CASSVHTGNNEQFF
abundance: many; v_gene: TRBV30; d_gene: NA; j_gene: TRBJ2-7; CDR3nt: TGTGCCTGGAGTAGCTCCGGGACTGCGGGGTCCGAGCAGTACTTC; CDR3aa: CAWSSSGTAGSEQYF